This TCR beta chain is from a study of blood T cells in healthy people across ages. About the study: Template switching recovered approximately one barcoded beta molecule for every two T cells.

This clonotype was detected ten times or more. V lost 4 bases and J 5 bases, leaving 11 bases between the germline ends. Germline CDR1 reads SQVTM; CDR2 reads ANQGSEA. The CDR3 runs to 12 residues. It was with a sample-barcoded 5' primer and a J-beta primer mix that a second PCR of about 6 to 12 cycles was run. TCRdb reprocessed the 5' RACE reads with MiXCR, giving one entry per CDR3 protein. The profile shows roughly 1,500,000 distinct CDR3 sequences, around 36% of them singletons. The V gene is TRBV29-1, the J gene TRBJ2-5, with D unclear. This receptor was taken from a woman aged 30 to 39 in good health. What was sequenced was blood. CDR3: CSVGAPPETQYF. The DNA for the CDR3 is TGCAGCGTTGGAGCCCCCCCCGAGACCCAGTACTTC.